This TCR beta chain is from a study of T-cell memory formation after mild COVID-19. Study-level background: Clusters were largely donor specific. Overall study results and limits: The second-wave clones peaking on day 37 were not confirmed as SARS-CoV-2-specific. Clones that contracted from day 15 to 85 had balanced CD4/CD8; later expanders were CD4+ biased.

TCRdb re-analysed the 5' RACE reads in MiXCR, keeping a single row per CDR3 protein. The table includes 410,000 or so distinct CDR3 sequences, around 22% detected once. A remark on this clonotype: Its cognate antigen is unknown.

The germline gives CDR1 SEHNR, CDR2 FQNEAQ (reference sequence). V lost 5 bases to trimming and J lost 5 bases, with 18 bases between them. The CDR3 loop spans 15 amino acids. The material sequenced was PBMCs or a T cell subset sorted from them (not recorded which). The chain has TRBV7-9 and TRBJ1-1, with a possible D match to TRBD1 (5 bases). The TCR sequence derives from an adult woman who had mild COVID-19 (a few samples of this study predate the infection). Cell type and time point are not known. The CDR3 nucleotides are TGTGCCAGCAGCCCCCAAAGGTCCCGGGGGACTGAAGCTTTCTTT. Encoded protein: CASSPQRSRGTEAFF.